The next 11 T cell receptor beta chains were all read from a single sample in a study of cytomegalovirus exposure and HLA in healthy donors. Researchers ran the PCR with 60 Vbeta and 13 Jbeta primers. Sequencing was performed with immunoSEQ multiplex PCR; in TCRdb, only in-frame clones are kept and a portion is missing. Of 120,000 or so clones in the sample, about four fifths are singletons; the top ten hold more than 1.5%. Source material: PBMCs. The receptors stem from a man aged 18 to 29 in good health and CMV-seronegative.

The rearrangement uses TRBV11-3 and TRBJ2-2; 8 bases are shared with TRBD2. CDR3 length: 15 amino acids. V shed 0 bases, J shed 6 bases, and the junction held 3 bases outside the gene matches. Per the germline V gene, CDR1 is SGHNT and CDR2 is YENEEA. The CDR3 DNA is TGTGCCAGCAGCTTAGACGGGACTAGTCCCGGGGAGCTGTTTTTT. Its translation: CASSLDGTSPGELFF.

The V and J genes are TRBV11-2 and TRBJ2-5; tentative D call: TRBD1 (5 bases). With 0 bases removed from V and 6 bases from J, the gap between germline ends came to 14 bases. Germline CDR1 is SGHAT and CDR2 is FQNNGV. The CDR3 is 15 amino acids. This CDR3 is CASSLDPQALKTQYF. Here the CDR3 DNA reads TGTGCCAGCAGCTTAGATCCACAGGCACTAAAGACCCAGTACTTC.

The chain employs TRBV5-6 and TRBJ2-1; D is possibly TRBD1 (6 bases). Trimming left V 0 bases short and J 9 bases short, with 13 bases between. This CDR3 is built from 14 residues. Germline CDR1 is SGHDT and CDR2 is YYEEEE. In DNA form, the CDR3 reads TGTGCCAGCAGCTTGGGGACAGACTATACTGAGCAGTTCTTC. It encodes CASSLGTDYTEQFF.

This clone was counted a few times. CDR3 protein: CASSHSTVPQETQYF. The CDR3 region has the DNA TGTGCCAGCAGCCACTCGACAGTTCCCCAAGAGACCCAGTACTTC. This chain links TRBV28 with TRBJ2-5; perhaps TRBD1 as D (5 bases). In germline, CDR1 is MDHEN, CDR2 SYDVKM. The CDR3 covers 15 residues. The V and J ends lost 6 bases and 1 base respectively, with 15 bases between them.

The chain combines TRBV27 with TRBJ2-7, with D perhaps TRBD1 (5 bases). Germline CDR1 is MNHEY and CDR2 is SMNVEV (reference sequence). The ends were cut back, 2 bases at V and 2 bases at J, with 7 bases in the middle. There are 13 residues in the CDR3. The CDR3 loop is CASSLVGAYEQYF. In DNA, the CDR3 is TGTGCCAGCAGTTTAGTAGGGGCCTACGAGCAGTACTTC.

This chain connects TRBV5-1 to TRBJ2-3, with a tentative D call TRBD2 (5 bases). The CDR3 totals 14 residues. Germline values: CDR1 SGHRS, CDR2 YFSETQ. V gave up 2 bases and J gave up 0 bases, with 7 bases separating them. The CDR3 protein is CASSLGGSTDTQYF. The CDR3 coding sequence is TGCGCCAGCAGCTTAGGCGGGAGCACAGATACGCAGTATTTT.

V and J are TRBV30 and TRBJ2-1, with 8 bases identical to TRBD1. There are 17 residues in the CDR3. Trimming at V came to 3 bases and at J to 0 bases, leaving 10 bases not matched to a gene. Germline V gives CDR1 GTSNPN, CDR2 SVGIG (reference sequence). CDR3 sequence: CAWSSRGLPSSYNEQFF. The CDR3 DNA sequence: TGTGCCTGGAGCTCCAGGGGGCTTCCCAGCTCCTACAATGAGCAGTTCTTC.

This clone was detected only a few times. This chain connects TRBV30 to TRBJ1-6; 7 bases are a match to TRBD1. CDR1 GTSNPN and CDR2 SVGIG come from the germline V gene (reference sequence). The V and J ends lost 7 bases and 4 bases, in that order; junction bases with no gene match: 16. The CDR3 length is 17 residues. The CDR3 DNA reads TGTGCCTACGTAACTCAGAACAGGGGTACTTATAATTCACCCCTCCACTTT. It codes for CAYVTQNRGTYNSPLHF.

The V call is TRBV9, the J call TRBJ2-7; the D is unclear. The CDR3 totals 18 residues. The germline V gene encodes CDR1 SGDLS and CDR2 YYNGEE. V was trimmed by 3 bases and J by 3 bases, leaving 25 bases between them. DNA for the CDR3: TGTGCCAGCAGCGCACCCTCCGACGCCCTACCCTGGGGCTACGAGCAGTACGTC. Amino acids: CASSAPSDALPWGYEQYV.

This clone was seen more than once but under ten times. This rearrangement joins TRBV7-9 to TRBJ1-3; 7 bases line up with TRBD1. This CDR3 region has 15 residues. Germline CDR1 SEHNR, CDR2 FQNEAQ (reference sequence). J gave up 0 bases and V 5 bases, and 4 bases lay outside the gene matches. The CDR3 loop is CASSPGQFSGNTIYF. The CDR3 DNA reads as TGTGCCAGCAGCCCGGGACAGTTCTCTGGAAACACCATATATTTT.

The V and J genes are TRBV29-1 and TRBJ1-2; D possibly corresponds to TRBD1 (5 bases). Looked up from germline, CDR1 is SQVTM and CDR2 is ANQGSEA. Trimming took off 1 base at V and 10 bases at J, with 13 bases between the two ends. The length of the CDR3 is 12 residues. The CDR3 is CSVEVVPGNYTF. CDR3 in DNA: TGCAGCGTTGAAGTTGTTCCAGGGAACTACACCTTC.